This T cell receptor beta chain stems from a study of technical replicates of blood from a handful of donors. The CDR3 is 18 amino acids. CDR1 SEHNR and CDR2 FQNEAQ come from the germline V gene (reference sequence). The J segment lost 6 bases and the V segment lost 9 bases, leaving 21 bases of the junction unmatched. The data were produced by immunoSEQ multiplex PCR, yet TCRdb's version contains in-frame clones alone and is incomplete. Of about 73,000 clones listed, just over 90% are singletons. V gene TRBV7-9 combines with J gene TRBJ2-2; TRBD2 agrees at 8 bases. The sequenced material came from T cells isolated from PBMCs. The receptor was derived from a human donor in good health. Here the CDR3 reads CASGNPTSVQEGAGELFF. CDR3 in DNA: TGTGCCAGTGGCAACCCGACTAGCGTACAGGAGGGGGCCGGGGAGCTGTTTTTT. Together with reference TRBV7-9 and TRBJ2-2, the CDR3 gives the full variable domain: DTGVSQNPRHKITKRGQNVTFRCDPISEHNRLYWYRQTLGQGPEFLTYFQNEAQLEKSRLLSDRFSAERPKGSFSTLEIQRTEQGDSAMYLCASGNPTSVQEGAGELFFGEGSRLTVL.